Reported below is one TCR beta chain. Its antigen is still unknown. Within one base of it there is no much larger clone, and no base qualities were kept. Amplification of TCR beta CDR3 regions was carried out from RNA transcripts. The first round of RT-PCR for the TCR CDR3 was performed with the HTBI primer set and the Qiagen OneStep RT-PCR kit. Libraries were constructed in a second round of multiplex PCR, after which size selection and purification were carried out. Libraries were sequenced paired-end with 100 bp reads on an Illumina HiSeq2000. Processing in the source paper ran as follows. SOAPnuke was used to process the raw data, with reads discarded if the reads contained adapters or uncalled bases, had a mean Phred below 15, or lacked an exact constant-primer or identifier match. COPE v1.2.5 was used to merge the high-quality paired reads, and each unique nucleotide sequence was defined as a clonotype. MiTCR v1.1 was used to align the clonotypes against IMGT TRBV, TRBD and TRBJ reference segments. Analysis was restricted to V-J combinations with a frequency above 0.0001, which covered just over 98% of repertoires. A TCS score was defined as the ratio of F50 (clonal expansion) to E x V (chaos), with BLOSUM62-based TCRdist applied between CDR3 peptides within each V-J. Welch's t-statistics and random forest reduced around 550 V-J features to 10 to 15, which were used in a naive Bayes classifier (R e1071). The public reads were reanalyzed by TCRdb: fastp trimming at Q25, MiXCR alignment, in-frame beta chains only. Each CDR3 protein appears once, grouped with its most common genes and DNA. The V and J calls here are based on TCRdb, not the publication. For this sample there are some 740,000 distinct CDR3 sequences; roughly 15% appear just once. The top ten clones comprise roughly 10% of the sample.

Stable Graves' hyperthyroidism was defined as no progression to ophthalmopathy during 18 months of follow-up. Hyperthyroidism patients were newly diagnosed, had a disease duration of under 2 months, and were aged 18 to 65 years. Patients with uncontrolled infections, other autoimmune diseases, pregnancy or lactation were excluded. Diagnoses were established on the basis of clinical symptoms, serum thyroxine and TRAb, thyroid ultrasound, and orbital computed tomography. PBMCs were separated from over 9 ml of fresh peripheral blood using Ficoll-Paque density gradient centrifugation. Total RNA was extracted using Trizol reagent, and RNA quality was assessed on an Agilent 2100 Bioanalyzer. The germline V gene (reference sequence) supplies CDR1 GTSNPN and CDR2 SVGIG. From its cysteine to its phenylalanine, the CDR3 spans 14 amino acids. Solely the CDR3 DNA is kept, with 42 bases framed from the first base. V is cut by 4 bases and J by 8 bases, and the space between the germline ends is 20 bases.

The source of the sample is a study of T cells in Graves' hyperthyroidism and ophthalmopathy (dated by TCRdb to the late 2010s). About the investigation overall: Peripheral blood samples were taken at initial diagnosis, before any treatment was given. TCR V-J signatures able to tell the groups apart were searched for in a discovery cohort of some 100 patients, of whom 40 to 45 had Graves' ophthalmopathy and around 57 had stable Graves' hyperthyroidism. Thyroid tissue and blood T-cell repertoires from several Graves' hyperthyroidism patients were also compared in the study. Following sampling, methimazole starting at 30 mg daily was given to hyperthyroidism patients, and high-dose intravenous methylprednisolone was given to ophthalmopathy patients. The paper describes TCR Vbeta CDR3 sequencing of fewer than 150 peripheral blood samples, made up of fewer than 50 ophthalmopathy patients, roughly 75 hyperthyroidism patients and approximately 17 progressor patients. Prospective prediction of ophthalmopathy was tested in an independent validation cohort of fewer than 20 hyperthyroidism patients and 17 patients who later progressed to ophthalmopathy. The 75 to 100 discovery patients were divided at random into training and test sets in a 7:3 ratio.

General findings and caveats noted by the study authors: A 13 V-J signature model separated ophthalmopathy from stable hyperthyroidism, with about 90% sensitivity and roughly 81% specificity in cross-validation and 80%/75% in testing. No statistical method was used to set the sample size in advance, and investigators knew the group allocation. Most expanded thyroid clonotypes (frequency above 0.001) were also detected in blood, suggesting blood repertoires may reflect thyroid immune responses. In validation, progression to ophthalmopathy was predicted by the model with 70.59% sensitivity and 72% to 85% specificity, a median of around 5.9 months before onset.

The clonotype was recovered from a woman aged 18-35 years with Graves' hyperthyroidism. The rearranged segments are TRBV30 and TRBJ1-2; the D region possibly corresponds to TRBD1 (5 bases align). Sequencing used blood. The CDR3 reads as follows: CAWNPPGLRRGYTF. The nucleotides are TGTGCCTGGAACCCGCCGGGACTCCGAAGGGGCTACACCTTC.